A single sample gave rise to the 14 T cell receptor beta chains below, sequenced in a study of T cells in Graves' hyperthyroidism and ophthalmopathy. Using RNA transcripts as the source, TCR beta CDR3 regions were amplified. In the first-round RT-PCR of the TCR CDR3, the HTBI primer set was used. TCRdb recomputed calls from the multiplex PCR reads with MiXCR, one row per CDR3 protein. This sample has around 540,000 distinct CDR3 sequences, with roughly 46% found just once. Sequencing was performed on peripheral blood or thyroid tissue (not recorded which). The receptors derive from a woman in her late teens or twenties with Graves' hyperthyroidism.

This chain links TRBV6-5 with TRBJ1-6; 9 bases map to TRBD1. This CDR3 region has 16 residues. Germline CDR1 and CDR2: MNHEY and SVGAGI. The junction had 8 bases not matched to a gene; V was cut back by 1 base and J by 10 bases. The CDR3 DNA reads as TGTGCCAGCAGTTACTTGCCGGGACAGGGCCGGTCACCCCTCCACTTT. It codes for CASSYLPGQGRSPLHF.

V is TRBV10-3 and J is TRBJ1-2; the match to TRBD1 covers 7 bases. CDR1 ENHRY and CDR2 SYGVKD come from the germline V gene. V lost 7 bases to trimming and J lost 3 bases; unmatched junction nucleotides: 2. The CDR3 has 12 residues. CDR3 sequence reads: CAITTGDYGYTF. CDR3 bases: TGTGCCATCACAACAGGGGACTATGGCTACACCTTC.

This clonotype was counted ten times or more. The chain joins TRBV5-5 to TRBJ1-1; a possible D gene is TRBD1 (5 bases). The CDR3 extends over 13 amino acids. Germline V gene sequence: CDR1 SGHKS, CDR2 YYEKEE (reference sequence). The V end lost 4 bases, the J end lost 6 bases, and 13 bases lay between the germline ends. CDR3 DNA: TGTGCCAGCAGCCTGACCGGGACCGCTGAAGCTTTCTTT. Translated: CASSLTGTAEAFF.

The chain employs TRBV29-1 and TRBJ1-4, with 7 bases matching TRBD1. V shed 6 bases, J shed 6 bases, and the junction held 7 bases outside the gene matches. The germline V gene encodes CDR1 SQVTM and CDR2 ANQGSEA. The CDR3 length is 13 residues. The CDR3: CSVVTGTDEKLFF. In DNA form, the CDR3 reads TGCAGCGTAGTGACAGGGACGGATGAAAAACTGTTTTTT. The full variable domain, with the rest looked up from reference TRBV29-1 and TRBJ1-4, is SAVISQKPSRDICQRGTSLTIQCQVDSQVTMMFWYRQQPGQSLTLIATANQGSEATYESGFVIDKFPISRPNLTFSTLTVSNMSPEDSSIYLCSVVTGTDEKLFFGSGTQLSVL.

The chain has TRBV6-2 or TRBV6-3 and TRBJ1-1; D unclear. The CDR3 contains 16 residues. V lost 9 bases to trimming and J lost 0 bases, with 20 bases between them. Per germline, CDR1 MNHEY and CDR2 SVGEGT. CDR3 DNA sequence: TGTGCCAGTTTGAGACGGCCGGCACCCATGAACACTGAAGCTTTCTTT. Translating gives CASLRRPAPMNTEAFF.

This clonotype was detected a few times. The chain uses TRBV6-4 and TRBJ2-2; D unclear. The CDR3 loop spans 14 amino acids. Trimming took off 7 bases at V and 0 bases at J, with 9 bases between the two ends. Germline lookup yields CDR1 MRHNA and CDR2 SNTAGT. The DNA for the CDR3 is TGTGCCAGCATTCGAGCTACGAACACCGGGGAGCTGTTTTTT. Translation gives CASIRATNTGELFF.

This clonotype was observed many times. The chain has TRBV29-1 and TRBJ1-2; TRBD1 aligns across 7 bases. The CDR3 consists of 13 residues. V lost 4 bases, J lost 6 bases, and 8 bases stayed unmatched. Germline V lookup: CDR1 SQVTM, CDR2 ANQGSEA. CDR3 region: CSVVMRGGNGYTF. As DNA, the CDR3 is TGCAGCGTTGTAATGAGAGGGGGCAATGGCTACACCTTC.

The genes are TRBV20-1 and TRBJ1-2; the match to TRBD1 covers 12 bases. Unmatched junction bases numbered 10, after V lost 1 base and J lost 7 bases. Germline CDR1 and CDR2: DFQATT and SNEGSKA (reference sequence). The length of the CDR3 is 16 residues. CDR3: CSARVQWGQGARGYTF. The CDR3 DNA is TGCAGTGCTAGAGTTCAGTGGGGACAGGGGGCTCGTGGCTACACCTTC.

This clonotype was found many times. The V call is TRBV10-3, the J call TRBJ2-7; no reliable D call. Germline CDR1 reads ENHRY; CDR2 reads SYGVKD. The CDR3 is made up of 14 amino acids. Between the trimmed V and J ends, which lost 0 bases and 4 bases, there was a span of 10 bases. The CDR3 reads CAISESSSQYEQYF. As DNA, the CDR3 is TGTGCCATCAGTGAGTCCAGTAGTCAGTACGAGCAGTACTTC.

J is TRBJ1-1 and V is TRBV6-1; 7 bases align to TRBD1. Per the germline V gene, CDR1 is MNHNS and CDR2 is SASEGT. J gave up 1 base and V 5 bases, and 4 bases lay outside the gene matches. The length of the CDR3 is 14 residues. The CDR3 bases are TGTGCCAGCAGTATTGACAGGGAGAACACTGAAGCTTTCTTT. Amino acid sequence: CASSIDRENTEAFF.

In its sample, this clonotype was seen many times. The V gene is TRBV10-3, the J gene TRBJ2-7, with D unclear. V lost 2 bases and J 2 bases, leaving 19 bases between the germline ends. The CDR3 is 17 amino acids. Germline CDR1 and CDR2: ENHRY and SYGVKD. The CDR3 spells CAISEPTPVSRAYEQYF. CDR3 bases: TGTGCCATCAGTGAGCCGACACCTGTTAGCCGAGCCTACGAGCAGTACTTC.

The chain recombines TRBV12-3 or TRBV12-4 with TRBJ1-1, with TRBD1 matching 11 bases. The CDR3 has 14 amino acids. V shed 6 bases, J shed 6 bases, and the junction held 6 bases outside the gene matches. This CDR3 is CASRHGTGGAEAFF. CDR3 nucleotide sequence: TGTGCCAGCAGACACGGGACAGGGGGGGCTGAAGCTTTCTTT.

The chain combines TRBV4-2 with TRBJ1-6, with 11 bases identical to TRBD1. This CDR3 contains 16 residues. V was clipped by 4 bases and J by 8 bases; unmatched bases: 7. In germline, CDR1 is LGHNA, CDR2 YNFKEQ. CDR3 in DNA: TGTGCCAGCAGCCCACTGGGACAGGGGGAAGATTCACCCCTCCACTTT. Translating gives CASSPLGQGEDSPLHF.

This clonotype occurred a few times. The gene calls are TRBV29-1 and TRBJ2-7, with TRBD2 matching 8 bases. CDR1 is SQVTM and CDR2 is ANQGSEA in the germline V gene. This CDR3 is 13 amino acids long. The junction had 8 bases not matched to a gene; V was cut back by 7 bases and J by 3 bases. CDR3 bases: TGCAGCGCATGGGGACTAGTTAACTACGAGCAGTACTTC. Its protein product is CSAWGLVNYEQYF.